This passage covers 21 T cell receptor beta chains from one sample sequenced in a study of CDR3 diversity in severe acne. TCRdb called the PCR reads again in MiXCR, with one record for every CDR3 protein. This table has more than 70,000 distinct CDR3 sequences, 45% to 55% appearing once. Material for sequencing was blood. The receptors here all came from a male donor in good health, serving as a control.

The chain combines TRBV29-1 with TRBJ2-5; a possible D gene is TRBD1 (6 bases). The CDR3 totals 12 residues. Germline CDR1 and CDR2: SQVTM and ANQGSEA. V lost 8 bases to trimming and J lost 3 bases, with 13 bases between them. In DNA form, the CDR3 reads TGCAGCTTGTTGTCAGGGGAAGAGACCCAGTACTTC. Protein: CSLLSGEETQYF.

This clonotype was counted many times. V gene TRBV7-6 combines with J gene TRBJ1-1; 8 positions agree with TRBD1. Germline-derived CDR1 and CDR2 are SGHVS and FNYEAQ. J lost 5 bases, V lost 3 bases, and 5 bases had no gene match. The CDR3 has 14 residues. The CDR3 is CASSLTGERTEAFF. In nucleotides, the CDR3 is TGTGCCAGCAGCTTGACAGGGGAGAGGACTGAAGCTTTCTTT.

This sequence joins TRBV9 and TRBJ2-1; D gene unclear. Germline V CDR1 and CDR2: SGDLS, YYNGEE. V gave up 4 bases and J gave up 5 bases, with 13 bases separating them. There are 14 residues in the CDR3. DNA for the CDR3: TGTGCCAGCAGCCAATACGACCAAGACAATGAGCAGTTCTTC. Its protein is CASSQYDQDNEQFF.

This clonotype came up many times. CDR3: CATSKGTSGNQPQHF. CDR3 sequence (DNA): TGTGCCACCAGCAAGGGGACATCCGGAAATCAGCCCCAGCATTTT. The genes are TRBV24-1 and TRBJ1-5; a weak D match, TRBD1 (6 bases). The CDR3 consists of 15 residues. The germline V gene encodes CDR1 KGHDR and CDR2 SFDVKD. With 7 bases removed from V and 4 bases from J, the gap between germline ends came to 16 bases.

This clonotype was counted between two and nine times. The chain employs TRBV7-9 and TRBJ1-4; 8 nucleotides match TRBD1. In germline, CDR1 is SEHNR, CDR2 FQNEAQ (reference sequence). The CDR3 consists of 17 residues. J gave up 0 bases and V 5 bases, and 8 bases lay outside the gene matches. CDR3 in DNA: TGTGCCAGCAGCCTGGGACAGGATACAGCAACTAATGAAAAACTGTTTTTT. Its translation: CASSLGQDTATNEKLFF.

Concerning this clonotype: This sequence may be a read error, since a much larger clone differs from it by one base. The rearrangement joins TRBV20-1 to TRBJ1-1, with D unresolved. Germline loops: CDR1 DFQATT, CDR2 SNEGSKA (reference sequence). CDR3 length: 14 amino acids. The CDR3 coding sequence is TGCGGTGCTAGAGAATCTAGCTTGAACACTGAAGCTTTCTTT. It is translated as CGARESSLNTEAFF.

This clonotype has a handful of counts. V and J are TRBV7-4 and TRBJ1-2; TRBD1 aligns across 8 bases. The CDR3 is 15 amino acids. V lost 5 bases, J lost 9 bases, and 14 bases stayed unmatched. Germline-derived CDR1 and CDR2 are SGHVT and SQSDAQ. CDR3 loop: CASSQLSDRAKRYTF. The CDR3 DNA is TGTGCCAGCAGCCAACTGTCGGACAGGGCTAAGCGCTACACCTTC.

This clonotype was observed a handful of times. V and J are TRBV29-1 and TRBJ1-2, with 8 bases matching TRBD1. The length of the CDR3 is 14 residues. Looked up from germline, CDR1 is SQVTM and CDR2 is ANQGSEA. V was clipped by 6 bases and J by 4 bases; unmatched bases: 10. The CDR3 DNA sequence: TGCAGCGTGACCCCCCGGGGACAGGTCTATGGCTACACCTTC. Protein sequence: CSVTPRGQVYGYTF.

This clonotype was counted a few times. The rearrangement uses TRBV24-1 and TRBJ2-3; D is uncertain. Germline V gene data show CDR1 as KGHDR and CDR2 as SFDVKD. V shed 0 bases and J shed 0 bases, with 3 bases lying between them. The CDR3 runs to 14 residues. The CDR3 DNA is TGTGCCACCAGTGATTTGCGGAGCACAGATACGCAGTATTTT. It is translated as CATSDLRSTDTQYF.

J is TRBJ1-1 and V is TRBV6-5; 7 nucleotides match TRBD1. Germline V gives CDR1 MNHEY, CDR2 SVGAGI. CDR3 length equals 18 residues. With V trimmed by 0 bases and J by 4 bases, 14 bases remained unmatched. The chain's CDR3 is CASSYSSTRGGGITEAFF. The CDR3 nucleotides read TGTGCCAGCAGTTACTCGTCGACGAGGGGAGGGGGCATCACTGAAGCTTTCTTT.

The chain carries TRBV20-1 and TRBJ2-5; no firm D call. Germline V gives CDR1 DFQATT, CDR2 SNEGSKA (reference sequence). V was pared by 6 bases and J by 4 bases, with 15 bases between. The CDR3 loop spans 13 amino acids. The CDR3 DNA reads as TGCAGTGCCCCCCGGGTGATAGGAGAGACCCAGTACTTC. Translating it yields CSAPRVIGETQYF.

The CDR3 DNA is TGTGCCAGCAGCCCCCAAGGGTCCCCTAACTATGGCTACACCTTC. This gives the protein CASSPQGSPNYGYTF. This sequence joins TRBV7-9 and TRBJ1-2; D ambiguous. In germline, CDR1 is SEHNR, CDR2 FQNEAQ (reference sequence). Trimming left V 5 bases short and J 0 bases short, with 13 bases between. This CDR3 comprises 15 residues. Full variable domain (missing parts from reference TRBV7-9 and TRBJ1-2): DTGVSQNPRHKITKRGQNVTFRCDPISEHNRLYWYRQTLGQGPEFLTYFQNEAQLEKSRLLSDRFSAERPKGSFSTLEIQRTEQGDSAMYLCASSPQGSPNYGYTFGSGTRLTVV.

On this clonotype itself: A much larger clone differs by one base, so this may be a read error. V is TRBV28 and J is TRBJ1-2, with D hard to call. Germline CDR1 reads MDHEN; CDR2 reads SYDVKM. The length of the CDR3 is 13 residues. This chain's CDR3 is CASSSHFNYGNTF. CDR3 coding DNA: TGTGCCAGCAGCTCTCATTTCAACTATGGCAACACCTTC.

This clonotype was observed many times. The J gene is TRBJ2-5, the V gene TRBV9; tentatively, D is TRBD2 (5 bases). This CDR3 region has 15 residues. Per germline, CDR1 SGDLS and CDR2 YYNGEE. The ends were cut back, 2 bases at V and 1 base at J, with 12 bases in the middle. The CDR3 DNA follows: TGTGCCAGCAGCGTGGGTCTAGCCTTCCAAGAGACCCAGTACTTC. Translated: CASSVGLAFQETQYF.

CDR3 in DNA: TGTGCCAGCACTAAGGGGGGGAGCTCGACTAATGAAAAACTGTTTTTT. Its protein is CASTKGGSSTNEKLFF. The V and J genes are TRBV5-4 and TRBJ1-4; D perhaps matches TRBD1 (6 bases). Trimming pared 6 bases from V and 2 bases from J, leaving 17 bases between. The length of the CDR3 is 16 residues. Germline V lookup: CDR1 SGHNT, CDR2 YYREEE (reference sequence).

This clonotype came up many times. The V call is TRBV9, the J call TRBJ2-3; TRBD2 matches 13 bases. CDR3 length: 17 amino acids. J lost 4 bases, V lost 4 bases, and 9 bases had no gene match. Germline CDR1 and CDR2: SGDLS and YYNGEE. The CDR3: CASSPRTSGGPSDTQYF. The CDR3 DNA reads as TGTGCCAGCAGCCCACGGACTAGCGGGGGACCCTCAGATACGCAGTATTTT.

To note about this clonotype: The junction differs from germline at one of its ends, possibly a read error. The V call is TRBV7-8, the J call TRBJ2-7, with D maybe TRBD1 (6 bases). The CDR3 runs 15 residues. From germline, CDR1 is SGHVS and CDR2 FQNEAQ. CDR3 in amino acids: CASSETGQSSHEQYF. The CDR3 region has the DNA TGTGCCAGCAGCGAAACGGGACAAAGCTCCCACGAGCAGTACTTC.

The V call is TRBV7-8, the J call TRBJ2-7, with a tentative D call TRBD2 (5 bases). V was trimmed by 5 bases and J by 0 bases, leaving 14 bases between them. The germline CDR1 and CDR2 sequences are SGHVS and FQNEAQ. The CDR3 runs to 15 residues. The CDR3 DNA is TGTGCCAGCAGCCTTGATCTCGGGGTCTCCTACGAGCAGTACTTC. It encodes CASSLDLGVSYEQYF. The full variable domain, rest sourced from reference TRBV7-8 and TRBJ2-7, is GAGVSQSPRYKVAKRGQDVALRCDPISGHVSLFWYQQALGQGPEFLTYFQNEAQLDKSGLPSDRFFAERPEGSVSTLKIQRTQQEDSAVYLCASSLDLGVSYEQYFGPGTRLTVT.

Regarding this clonotype: The junction shows a germline mismatch at one end, possibly a read error. This chain connects TRBV6-5 to TRBJ1-2, with D tentatively TRBD1 (6 bases). The CDR3 has 14 amino acids. In germline, CDR1 is MNHEY, CDR2 SVGAGI. CDR3 amino acids: CASSYRGGGDGYAF. The DNA for the CDR3 is TGTGCCAGCAGTTACAGGGGAGGGGGGGATGGCTACGCCTTC.

The V call is TRBV24-1, the J call TRBJ2-7; D gene unclear. The V end lost 4 bases, the J end lost 5 bases, and 8 bases lay between the germline ends. The CDR3 contains 12 residues. Germline loops: CDR1 KGHDR, CDR2 SFDVKD. The CDR3 bases are TGTGCCACCAGTGAATCGGCGGACGAGCAGTACTTC. Amino acid sequence: CATSESADEQYF.

Many counts were recorded for this clonotype. Written as DNA, the CDR3 is TGCGCCAGCAGCAGGGAGGGTCCGACTAGCACAGATACGCAGTATTTT. Translation gives CASSREGPTSTDTQYF. J is TRBJ2-3 and V is TRBV5-1; TRBD2 matches at 7 bases. The CDR3 totals 16 residues. The germline V gene has CDR1 SGHRS and CDR2 YFSETQ. Losses at the gene ends were 4 bases for V and 0 bases for J; bases not matched to a gene: 8.